The 10 T cell receptor beta chains reported below all come from one sample, sequenced in a study of circulating tumor DNA in untreated peripheral T-cell lymphoma. The data were produced by immunoSEQ multiplex PCR, yet TCRdb's version contains in-frame clones alone and is incomplete. This table holds hundreds of clones, approximately 86% found once. Sequencing used cell-free DNA from blood serum. These receptor sequences come from a human donor with peripheral T-cell lymphoma.

The chain employs TRBV7-3 and TRBJ1-1; TRBD1 is a possible D gene (5 bases). V lost 5 bases and J lost 6, with 13 bases in between. From germline, CDR1 is SGHTA and CDR2 FQGTGA. CDR3 length: 13 residues. The CDR3 DNA reads TGTGCCAGCAGCATTCCGGGACGGGCTGAAGCTTTCTTT. Its translation is CASSIPGRAEAFF.

J is TRBJ2-2 and V is TRBV4-3; D not resolved. V was cut by 5 bases and J by 7 bases, with 8 bases left in between. CDR1 is LGHNA, CDR2 YSLEER, per germline. The CDR3 runs to 12 residues. CDR3 residues: CASSLSSGELFF. The CDR3 bases are TGCGCCAGCAGCTTAAGCAGCGGGGAGCTGTTTTTT.

The rearrangement uses TRBV2 and TRBJ1-4; no firm D call. V lost 3 bases and J 7 bases, leaving 3 bases between the germline ends. This CDR3 has 11 residues. CDR1 and CDR2 from the germline V gene are SNHLY and FYNNEI. This CDR3 is CASSDGEKLFF. The DNA of the CDR3 is TGTGCCAGCAGTGACGGTGAAAAACTGTTTTTT.

This clone has only one observation. The chain combines TRBV7-8 with TRBJ2-1; D not certain. This CDR3 has 15 amino acids. CDR1 is SGHVS, CDR2 FQNEAQ, per germline. Trimming left V 1 base short and J 0 bases short, with 7 bases between. In nucleotides, the CDR3 is TGTGCCAGCAGCTTAGTTTGGATCTCCTACAATGAGCAGTTCTTC. It specifies CASSLVWISYNEQFF. The full variable domain, in which reference TRBV7-8 and TRBJ2-1 provide the parts outside the CDR3, is GAGVSQSPRYKVAKRGQDVALRCDPISGHVSLFWYQQALGQGPEFLTYFQNEAQLDKSGLPSDRFFAERPEGSVSTLKIQRTQQEDSAVYLCASSLVWISYNEQFFGPGTRLTVL.

This clone was detected only a few times. The gene calls are TRBV4-1 and TRBJ1-5, with TRBD1 matching 7 bases. The ends lost 1 base at V and 7 bases at J; junction bases unmatched: 4. CDR1 is MGHRA, CDR2 YSYEKL, per germline. This CDR3 is 14 amino acids long. The chain's CDR3 is CASSQGQGNQPQHF. The CDR3 DNA reads TGCGCCAGCAGCCAAGGACAGGGTAACCAGCCCCAGCATTTT.

The chain couples TRBV27 to TRBJ1-2; TRBD1 matches 9 bases. The trim removed 2 bases at V and 5 bases at J, leaving 6 bases unmatched. Germline V gives CDR1 MNHEY, CDR2 SMNVEV (reference sequence). The CDR3 totals 15 residues. The CDR3 protein is CASSLAPTGGYGYTF. The CDR3 nucleotides read TGTGCCAGCAGTTTAGCCCCGACAGGGGGTTATGGCTACACCTTC.

As DNA, the CDR3 is TGTGCCAGCAGCTTAGAAGGGCGGCTCTCGTTAACAGAGACCCAGTACTTC. Its translation is CASSLEGRLSLTETQYF. This chain joins TRBV7-2 and TRBJ2-5, with D unclear. CDR1 and CDR2 (germline): SGHTA, FQGNSA. The CDR3 loop spans 17 amino acids. V lost 1 base and J 4 bases, leaving 19 bases between the germline ends.

The chain links TRBV19 to TRBJ2-2, with a tentative D call TRBD1 (6 bases). CDR3 length: 16 residues. The germline CDR1 and CDR2 sequences are LNHDA and SQIVND (reference sequence). Trimming stripped 8 bases from V and 1 base from J, with 17 bases between. The CDR3 is CASRPGHQKNTGELFF. The CDR3 DNA reads TGTGCCAGTCGACCGGGACACCAGAAGAACACCGGGGAGCTGTTTTTT.

The rearrangement joins TRBV5-5 to TRBJ2-7; 10 bases are shared with TRBD2. The CDR3 loop spans 18 amino acids. V was pared by 0 bases and J by 0 bases, with 9 bases of the junction left unmatched. Germline CDR1 SGHKS, CDR2 YYEKEE (reference sequence). The CDR3 reads CASSLVPSGRLSSYEQYF. For the CDR3, the DNA is TGTGCCAGCAGCTTGGTGCCTAGCGGGAGACTTAGCTCCTACGAGCAGTACTTC.

This clone came up a few times. The V gene is TRBV2, the J gene TRBJ2-2, with D perhaps matching TRBD2 (6 bases). V dropped 9 bases and J dropped 3 bases, with 17 bases sitting between them. Germline V gene data show CDR1 as SNHLY and CDR2 as FYNNEI. The CDR3 loop spans 15 amino acids. In DNA form, the CDR3 reads TGTGCCAGTAAGACTAATCCGGGGGACACCGGGGAGCTGTTTTTT. Protein: CASKTNPGDTGELFF. The whole variable domain, remainder taken from reference TRBV2 and TRBJ2-2, is EPEVTQTPSHQVTQMGQEVILRCVPISNHLYFYWYRQILGQKVEFLVSFYNNEISEKSEIFDDQFSVERPDGSNFTLKIRSTKLEDSAMYFCASKTNPGDTGELFFGEGSRLTVL.